The entry that follows covers one T cell receptor beta chain sequence. The data were obtained in a study of OX40 agonist ivuxolimab in advanced cancers. Across the study: It was ivuxolimab, an agonistic anti-OX40 (CD134) antibody, that patients were treated with.

Repertoires were generated with immunoSEQ multiplex PCR, while TCRdb's copy carries only in-frame clones and drops some. The table has over 50,000 clones, about nine tenths seen once. Germline CDR1 and CDR2: SGHAT and FQNNGV. Trimming cost V 5 bases and J 5 bases; bases outside gene matches: 16. The CDR3 is 17 amino acids. The source is an adult with an advanced solid tumor such as melanoma, head and neck, liver or kidney cancer. The rearrangement joins TRBV11-2 to TRBJ2-5; TRBD1 aligns across 8 bases. The sample in question was CD4+ or CD8+ T cells sorted from blood, obtained in a trial of the OX40 agonist ivuxolimab. For the CDR3, the DNA is TGTGCCAGCAGCCGCCTCTACGGGGCAGGGGGCAAGGAGACCCAGTACTTC. Translation gives CASSRLYGAGGKETQYF.